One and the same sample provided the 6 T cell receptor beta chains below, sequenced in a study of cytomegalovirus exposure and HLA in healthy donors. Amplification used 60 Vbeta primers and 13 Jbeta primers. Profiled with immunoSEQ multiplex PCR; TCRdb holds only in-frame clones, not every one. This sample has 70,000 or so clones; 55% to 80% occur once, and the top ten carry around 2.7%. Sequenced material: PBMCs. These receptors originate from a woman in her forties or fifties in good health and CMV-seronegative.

The CDR3 sequence: CASSSHEQGALVYGYTF. The CDR3 nucleotides read TGTGCCAGCAGCTCTCATGAACAGGGGGCTCTCGTCTATGGCTACACCTTC. The genes are TRBV7-2 and TRBJ1-2, with 9 bases identical to TRBD1. Per the germline V gene, CDR1 is SGHTA and CDR2 is FQGNSA. The CDR3 loop spans 17 amino acids. After removal of 4 bases from V and 4 bases from J, the junction contained 13 bases not matched to a gene.

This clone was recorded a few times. CDR3 in amino acids: CASSDQYGYTF. In DNA, the CDR3 is TGTGCCAGCAGCGATCAGTATGGCTACACCTTC. The rearrangement uses TRBV5-5 and TRBJ1-2; D unresolved. The germline CDR1 and CDR2 sequences are SGHKS and YYEKEE (reference sequence). V was clipped by 4 bases and J by 5 bases, with 6 bases between them. This CDR3 is built from 11 residues.

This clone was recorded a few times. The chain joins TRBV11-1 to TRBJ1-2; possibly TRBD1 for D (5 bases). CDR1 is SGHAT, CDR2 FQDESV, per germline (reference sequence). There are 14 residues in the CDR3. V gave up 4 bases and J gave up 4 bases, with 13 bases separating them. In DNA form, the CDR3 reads TGTGCCAGCAGCTCGCAGGGATTCCGCTATGGCTACACCTTC. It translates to CASSSQGFRYGYTF.

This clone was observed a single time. CDR3 residues: CASTGFDLRYEQYF. The CDR3 DNA reads TGTGCCAGCACAGGGTTCGACCTTCGCTACGAGCAGTACTTC. The chain employs TRBV6-6 and TRBJ2-7; weak D call: TRBD1 (5 bases). In germline, CDR1 is MNHNY, CDR2 SVGAGI (reference sequence). This CDR3 has 14 amino acids. V dropped 7 bases and J dropped 3 bases, with 16 bases sitting between them.

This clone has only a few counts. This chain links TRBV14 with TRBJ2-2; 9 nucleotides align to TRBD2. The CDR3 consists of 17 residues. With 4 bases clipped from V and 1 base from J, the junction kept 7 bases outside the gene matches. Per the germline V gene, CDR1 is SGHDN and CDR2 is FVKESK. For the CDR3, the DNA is TGTGCCAGCAGCCTTGCACGACTAGCGGTGAACACCGGGGAGCTGTTTTTT. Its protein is CASSLARLAVNTGELFF.

The CDR3 here is CASSHPAQGLTGELFF. The CDR3 region has the DNA TGTGCCAGCAGCCACCCCGCGCAAGGACTCACCGGGGAGCTGTTTTTT. This chain connects TRBV4-2 to TRBJ2-2; D perhaps matches TRBD2 (5 bases). The CDR3 is 16 amino acids. The germline V gene has CDR1 LGHNA and CDR2 YNFKEQ. Trimming took 3 bases from V and 4 from J, leaving 15 bases between them.